There are many counts of the clone carrying this T cell receptor beta chain. These data are taken from a study of T cells in Graves' hyperthyroidism and ophthalmopathy. If no ophthalmopathy progression occurred within 18 months, Graves' hyperthyroidism was stable. TCR beta CDR3 regions were amplified from RNA. First-round RT-PCR targeting the TCR CDR3 was performed with the HTBI primer set. TCRdb used MiXCR to reprocess the multiplex PCR reads, holding one entry per CDR3 protein. The table records 600,000 to 750,000 distinct CDR3 sequences, roughly 17% of them present only once. Germline assignment: CDR1 SNHLY and CDR2 FYNNEI. The CDR3 is made up of 14 amino acids. V dropped 8 bases and J dropped 5; count of bases not matched to a gene: 10.

The chain has TRBV2 and TRBJ2-5; 8 bases fit TRBD2. This TCR was recovered from a man aged 45 to 65 with Graves' hyperthyroidism. Material: blood. The CDR3 is CASHTSGSSETQYF. CDR3 bases: TGTGCCAGCCATACGAGCGGGAGTTCGGAGACCCAGTACTTC. Full variable domain (outside the CDR3, taken from reference TRBV2 and TRBJ2-5): EPEVTQTPSHQVTQMGQEVILRCVPISNHLYFYWYRQILGQKVEFLVSFYNNEISEKSEIFDDQFSVERPDGSNFTLKIRSTKLEDSAMYFCASHTSGSSETQYFGPGTRLLVL.